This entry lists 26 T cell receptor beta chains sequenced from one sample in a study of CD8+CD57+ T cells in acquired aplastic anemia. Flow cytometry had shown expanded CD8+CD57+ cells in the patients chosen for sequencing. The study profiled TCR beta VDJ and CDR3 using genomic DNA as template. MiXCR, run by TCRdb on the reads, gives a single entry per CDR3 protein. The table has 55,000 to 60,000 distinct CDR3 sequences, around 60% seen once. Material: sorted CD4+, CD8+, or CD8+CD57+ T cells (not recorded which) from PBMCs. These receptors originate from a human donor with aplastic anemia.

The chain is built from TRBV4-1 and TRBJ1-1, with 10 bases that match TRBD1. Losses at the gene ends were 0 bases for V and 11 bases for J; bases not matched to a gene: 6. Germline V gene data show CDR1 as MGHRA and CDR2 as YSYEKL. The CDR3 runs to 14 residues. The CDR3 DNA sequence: TGCGCCAGCAGCCAAGATGAAGGGACAGGGGTTGCTTTCTTT. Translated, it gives CASSQDEGTGVAFF.

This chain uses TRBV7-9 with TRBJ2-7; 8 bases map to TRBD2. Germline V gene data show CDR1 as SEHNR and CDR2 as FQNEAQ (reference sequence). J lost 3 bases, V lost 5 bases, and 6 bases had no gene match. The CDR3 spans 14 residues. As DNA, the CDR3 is TGTGCCAGCAGCCGTTCCGGGGGGGACTACGAGCAGTACTTC. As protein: CASSRSGGDYEQYF.

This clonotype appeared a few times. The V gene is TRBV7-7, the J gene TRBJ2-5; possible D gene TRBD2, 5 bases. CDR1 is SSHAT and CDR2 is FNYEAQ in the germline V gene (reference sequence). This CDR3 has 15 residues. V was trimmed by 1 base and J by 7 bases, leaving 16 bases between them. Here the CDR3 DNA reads TGTGCCAGCAGCTTAGAAGGATCTAAAAGCGGGACCCAGTACTTC. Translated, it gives CASSLEGSKSGTQYF. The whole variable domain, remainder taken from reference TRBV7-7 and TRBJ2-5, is GAGVSQSPRYKVTKRGQDVTLRCDPISSHATLYWYQQALGQGPEFLTYFNYEAQPDKSGLPSDRFSAERPEGSISTLTIQRTEQRDSAMYRCASSLEGSKSGTQYFGPGTRLLVL.

CDR3 residues: CSVAGQGVGYTF. CDR3 nucleotides: TGCAGCGTTGCTGGACAGGGGGTCGGCTACACCTTC. The chain has TRBV29-1 and TRBJ1-2, with 10 bases aligning to TRBD1. CDR1 is SQVTM and CDR2 is ANQGSEA in the germline V gene. Unmatched junction bases numbered 4, after V lost 4 bases and J lost 8 bases. The CDR3 extends over 12 amino acids.

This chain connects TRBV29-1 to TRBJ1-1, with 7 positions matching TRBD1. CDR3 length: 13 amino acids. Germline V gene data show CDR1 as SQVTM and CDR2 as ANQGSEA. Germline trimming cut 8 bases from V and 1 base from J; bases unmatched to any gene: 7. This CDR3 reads CSTWDRQNTEAFF. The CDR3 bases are TGCAGCACGTGGGACAGACAGAACACTGAAGCTTTCTTT.

CDR3 DNA: TGCAGCGTTGAAGATATAGGGGACACTGAAGCTTTCTTT. This encodes CSVEDIGDTEAFF. The chain couples TRBV29-1 to TRBJ1-1; D is possibly TRBD1 (5 bases). Trimming took off 0 bases at V and 3 bases at J, with 8 bases between the two ends. CDR1 SQVTM and CDR2 ANQGSEA come from the germline V gene. CDR3 length: 13 amino acids.

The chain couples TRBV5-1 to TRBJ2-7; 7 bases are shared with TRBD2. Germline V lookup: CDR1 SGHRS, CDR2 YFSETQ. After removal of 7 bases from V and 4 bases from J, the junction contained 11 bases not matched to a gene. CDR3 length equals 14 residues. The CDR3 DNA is TGCGCCAGCGTATCGGGACTGGGAGGGTACGAGCAGTACTTC. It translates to CASVSGLGGYEQYF.

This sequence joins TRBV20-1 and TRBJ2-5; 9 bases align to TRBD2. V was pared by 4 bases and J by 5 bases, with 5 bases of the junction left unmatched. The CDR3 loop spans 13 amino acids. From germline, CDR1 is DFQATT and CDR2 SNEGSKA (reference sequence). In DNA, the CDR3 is TGCAGTGCTATGGCGGGGGGGGACGAGACCCAGTACTTC. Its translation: CSAMAGGDETQYF.

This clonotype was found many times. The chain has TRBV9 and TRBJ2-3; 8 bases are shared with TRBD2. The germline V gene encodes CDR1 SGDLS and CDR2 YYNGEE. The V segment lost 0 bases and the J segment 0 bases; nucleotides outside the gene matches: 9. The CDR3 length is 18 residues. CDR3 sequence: CASSVGAGAISSTDTQYF. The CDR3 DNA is TGTGCCAGCAGCGTAGGAGCGGGGGCGATCTCTAGCACAGATACGCAGTATTTT.

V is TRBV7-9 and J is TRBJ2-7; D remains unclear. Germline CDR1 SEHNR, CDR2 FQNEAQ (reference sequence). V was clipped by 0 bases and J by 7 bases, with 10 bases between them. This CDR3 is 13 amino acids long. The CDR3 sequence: CASSLALSKEQYF. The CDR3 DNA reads TGTGCCAGCAGCTTAGCCCTTAGTAAGGAGCAGTACTTC.

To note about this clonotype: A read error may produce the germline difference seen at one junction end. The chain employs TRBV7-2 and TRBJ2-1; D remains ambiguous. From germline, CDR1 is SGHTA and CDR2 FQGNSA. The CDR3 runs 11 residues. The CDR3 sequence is CASSLWNEQFF. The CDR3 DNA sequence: TGTGCTAGCAGCCTGTGGAATGAGCAGTTCTTC.

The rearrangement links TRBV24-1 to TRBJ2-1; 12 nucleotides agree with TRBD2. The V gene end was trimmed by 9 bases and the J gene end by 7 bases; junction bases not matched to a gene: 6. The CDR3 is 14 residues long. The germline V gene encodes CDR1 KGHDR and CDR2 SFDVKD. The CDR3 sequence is CATSLAGGGNEQFF. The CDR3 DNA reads TGTGCCACCTCACTAGCGGGGGGCGGAAATGAGCAGTTCTTC.

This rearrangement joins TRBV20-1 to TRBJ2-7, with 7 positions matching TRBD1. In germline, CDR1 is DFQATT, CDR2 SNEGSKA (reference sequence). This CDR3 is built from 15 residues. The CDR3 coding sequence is TGCAGTGCTAGAACCGGACAGGCGTACTCCCACGAGCAGTACGTC. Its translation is CSARTGQAYSHEQYV.

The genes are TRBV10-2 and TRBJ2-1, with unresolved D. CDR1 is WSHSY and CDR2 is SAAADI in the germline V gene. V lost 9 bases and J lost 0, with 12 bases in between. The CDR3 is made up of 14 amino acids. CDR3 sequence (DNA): TGCGCCAGTCAACGGACCGTCTCCTACAATGAGCAGTTCTTC. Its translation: CASQRTVSYNEQFF.

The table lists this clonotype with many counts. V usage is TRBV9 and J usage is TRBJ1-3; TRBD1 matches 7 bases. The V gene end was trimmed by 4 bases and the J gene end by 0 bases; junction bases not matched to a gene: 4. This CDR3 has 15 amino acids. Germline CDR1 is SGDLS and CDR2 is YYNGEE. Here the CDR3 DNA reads TGTGCCAGCAGCCCCGGGGACAGCTCTGGAAACACCATATATTTT. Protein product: CASSPGDSSGNTIYF.

CDR3 residues: CASSLNPYEQYF. The CDR3 region has the DNA TGTGCCAGCAGTTTGAACCCCTACGAGCAGTACTTC. The chain carries TRBV9 and TRBJ2-7; D not resolved. CDR1 and CDR2 from the germline V gene are SGDLS and YYNGEE. Trimming took 5 bases from V and 2 from J, leaving 8 bases between them. The CDR3 is 12 residues long.

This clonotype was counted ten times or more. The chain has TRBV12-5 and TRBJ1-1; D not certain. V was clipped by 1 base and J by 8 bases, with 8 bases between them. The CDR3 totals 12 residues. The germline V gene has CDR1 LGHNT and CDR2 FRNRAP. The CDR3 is CASGLDGSEAFF. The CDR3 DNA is TGTGCTAGTGGTTTGGACGGTTCCGAAGCTTTCTTT.

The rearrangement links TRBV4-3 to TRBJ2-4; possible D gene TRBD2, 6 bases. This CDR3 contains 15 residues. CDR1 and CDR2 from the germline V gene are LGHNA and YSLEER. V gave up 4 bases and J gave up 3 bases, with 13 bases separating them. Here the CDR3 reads CASSLTVEGKNIQYF. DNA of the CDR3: TGCGCCAGCAGCCTAACTGTGGAGGGCAAAAACATTCAGTACTTC.

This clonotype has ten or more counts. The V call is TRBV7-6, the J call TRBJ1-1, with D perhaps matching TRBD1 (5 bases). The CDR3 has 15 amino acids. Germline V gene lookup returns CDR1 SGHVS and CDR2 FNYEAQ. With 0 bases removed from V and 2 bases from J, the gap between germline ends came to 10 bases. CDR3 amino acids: CASSLAAGSNTEAFF. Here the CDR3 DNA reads TGTGCCAGCAGCTTAGCCGCAGGGTCAAACACTGAAGCTTTCTTT.

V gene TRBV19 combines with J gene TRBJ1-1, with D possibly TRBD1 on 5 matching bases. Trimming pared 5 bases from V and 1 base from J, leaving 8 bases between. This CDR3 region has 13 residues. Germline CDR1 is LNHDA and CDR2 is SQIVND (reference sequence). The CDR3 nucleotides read TGTGCCAGTAGTTGGGGACGGAACACTGAAGCTTTCTTT. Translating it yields CASSWGRNTEAFF.

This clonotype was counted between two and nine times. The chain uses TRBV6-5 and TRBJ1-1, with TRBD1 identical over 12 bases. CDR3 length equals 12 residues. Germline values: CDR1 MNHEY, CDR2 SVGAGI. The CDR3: CEGDRGHTEAFF. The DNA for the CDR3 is TGTGAGGGGGACAGGGGGCATACTGAAGCTTTCTTT.

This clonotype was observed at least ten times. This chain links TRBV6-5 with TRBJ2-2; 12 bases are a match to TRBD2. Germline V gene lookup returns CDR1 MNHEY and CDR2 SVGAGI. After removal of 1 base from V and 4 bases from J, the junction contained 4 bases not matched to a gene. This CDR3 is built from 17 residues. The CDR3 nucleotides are TGTGCCAGCAGTTACTATGGACTAGCGGGGACCACCGGGGAGCTGTTTTTT. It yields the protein CASSYYGLAGTTGELFF.

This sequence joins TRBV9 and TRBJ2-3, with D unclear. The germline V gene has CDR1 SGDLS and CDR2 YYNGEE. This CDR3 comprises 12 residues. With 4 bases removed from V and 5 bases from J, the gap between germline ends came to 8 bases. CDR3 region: CASSQDVDTQYF. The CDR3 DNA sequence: TGTGCCAGCAGCCAAGATGTAGATACGCAGTATTTT.

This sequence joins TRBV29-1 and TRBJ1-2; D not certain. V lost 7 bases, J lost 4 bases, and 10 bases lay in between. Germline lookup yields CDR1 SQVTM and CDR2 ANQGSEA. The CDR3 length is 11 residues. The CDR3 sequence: CSGNLLYGYTF. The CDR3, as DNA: TGCAGCGGGAACCTTCTCTATGGCTACACCTTC.

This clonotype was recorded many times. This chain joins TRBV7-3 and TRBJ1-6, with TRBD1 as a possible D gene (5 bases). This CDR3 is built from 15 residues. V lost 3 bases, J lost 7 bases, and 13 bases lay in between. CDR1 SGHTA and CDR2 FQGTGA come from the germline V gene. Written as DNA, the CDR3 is TGTGCCAGCAGCTTGGGGGTAACAGGAAATTCACCCCTCCACTTT. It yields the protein CASSLGVTGNSPLHF.

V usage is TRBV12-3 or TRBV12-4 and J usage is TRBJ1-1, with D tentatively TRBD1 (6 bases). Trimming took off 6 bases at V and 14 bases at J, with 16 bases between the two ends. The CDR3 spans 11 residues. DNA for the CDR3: TGTGCCAGCAGCCTAAGGGGACACCAATTCTTT. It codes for CASSLRGHQFF.